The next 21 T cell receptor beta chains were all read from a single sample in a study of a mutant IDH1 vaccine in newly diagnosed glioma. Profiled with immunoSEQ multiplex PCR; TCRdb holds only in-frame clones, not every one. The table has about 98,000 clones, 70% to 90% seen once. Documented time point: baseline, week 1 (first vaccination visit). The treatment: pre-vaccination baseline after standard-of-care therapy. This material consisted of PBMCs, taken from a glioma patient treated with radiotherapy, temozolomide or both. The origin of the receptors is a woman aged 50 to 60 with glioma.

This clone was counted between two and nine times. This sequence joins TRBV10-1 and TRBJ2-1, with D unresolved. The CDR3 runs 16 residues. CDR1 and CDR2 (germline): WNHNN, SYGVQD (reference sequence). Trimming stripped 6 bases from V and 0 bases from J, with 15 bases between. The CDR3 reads CASSGLTPSSYNEQFF. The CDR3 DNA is TGCGCCAGCAGCGGCCTTACTCCAAGCTCCTACAATGAGCAGTTCTTC.

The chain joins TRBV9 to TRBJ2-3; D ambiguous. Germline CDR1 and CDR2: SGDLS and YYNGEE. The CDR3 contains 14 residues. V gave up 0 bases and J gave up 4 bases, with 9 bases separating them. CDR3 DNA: TGTGCCAGCAGCGTAGAAAGTGGCGCAGATACGCAGTATTTT. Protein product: CASSVESGADTQYF.

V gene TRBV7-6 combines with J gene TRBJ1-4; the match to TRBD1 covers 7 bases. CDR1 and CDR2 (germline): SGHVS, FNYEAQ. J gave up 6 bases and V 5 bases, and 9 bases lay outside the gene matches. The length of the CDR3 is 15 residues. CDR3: CASSRRGISDEKLFF. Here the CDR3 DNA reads TGTGCCAGCAGCCGCAGGGGGATCTCAGATGAAAAACTGTTTTTT.

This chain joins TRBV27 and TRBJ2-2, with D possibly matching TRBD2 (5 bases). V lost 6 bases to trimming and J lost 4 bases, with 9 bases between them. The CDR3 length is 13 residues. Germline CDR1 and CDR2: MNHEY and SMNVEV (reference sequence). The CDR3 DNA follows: TGTGCCAGCAGGCCTACTAGCACCGGGGAGCTGTTTTTT. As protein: CASRPTSTGELFF.

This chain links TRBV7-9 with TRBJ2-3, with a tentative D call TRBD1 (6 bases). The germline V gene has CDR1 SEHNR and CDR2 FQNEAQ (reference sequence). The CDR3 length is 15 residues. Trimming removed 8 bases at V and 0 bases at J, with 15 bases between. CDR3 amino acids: CASGPRQGSTDTQYF. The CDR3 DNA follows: TGTGCCAGCGGTCCCCGCCAGGGGAGCACAGATACGCAGTATTTT.

The CDR3, as DNA: TGCGCCAGCAGCTTGGCCAGGGACCGACACAATGAGCAGTTCTTC. Residues: CASSLARDRHNEQFF. The rearrangement joins TRBV5-1 to TRBJ2-1; D is perhaps TRBD1 or TRBD2 (5 bases each). CDR1 is SGHRS, CDR2 YFSETQ, per germline. This CDR3 is 15 amino acids long. V gave up 0 bases and J gave up 5 bases, with 12 bases separating them.

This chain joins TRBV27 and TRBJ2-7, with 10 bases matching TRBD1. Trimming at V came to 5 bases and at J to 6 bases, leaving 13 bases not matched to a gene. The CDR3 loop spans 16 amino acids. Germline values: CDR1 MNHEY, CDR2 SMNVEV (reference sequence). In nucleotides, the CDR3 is TGTGCCAGCAGTCTCCCCTCCGGGACAGGGGTGATCGAGCAGTACTTC. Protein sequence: CASSLPSGTGVIEQYF.

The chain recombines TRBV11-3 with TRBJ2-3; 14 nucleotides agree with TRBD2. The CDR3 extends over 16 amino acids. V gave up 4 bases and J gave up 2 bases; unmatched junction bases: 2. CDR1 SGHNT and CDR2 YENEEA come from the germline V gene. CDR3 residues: CASSSGLAGVTDTQYF. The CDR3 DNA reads TGTGCCAGCAGCTCGGGACTAGCGGGAGTCACAGATACGCAGTATTTT.

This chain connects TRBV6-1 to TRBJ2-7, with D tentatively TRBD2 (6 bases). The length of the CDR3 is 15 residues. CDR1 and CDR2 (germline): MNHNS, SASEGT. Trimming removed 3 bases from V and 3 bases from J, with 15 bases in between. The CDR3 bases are TGTGCCAGCAGTGAGAATACTGGGAGGAGCTACGAGCAGTACTTC. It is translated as CASSENTGRSYEQYF.

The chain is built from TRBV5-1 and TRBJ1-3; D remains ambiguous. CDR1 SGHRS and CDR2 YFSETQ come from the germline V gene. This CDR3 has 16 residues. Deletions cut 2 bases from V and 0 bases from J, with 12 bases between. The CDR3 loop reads CASSFRETYSGNTIYF. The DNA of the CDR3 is TGCGCCAGCAGCTTCCGAGAGACTTACTCTGGAAACACCATATATTTT.

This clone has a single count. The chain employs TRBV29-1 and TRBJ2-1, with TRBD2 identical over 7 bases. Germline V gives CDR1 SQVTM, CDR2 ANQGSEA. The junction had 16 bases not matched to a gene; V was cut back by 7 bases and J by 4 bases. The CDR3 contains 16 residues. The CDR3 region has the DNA TGCAGCGCTAGTCAGGGCGGGAGTAGGAGGTACAATGAGCAGTTCTTC. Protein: CSASQGGSRRYNEQFF.

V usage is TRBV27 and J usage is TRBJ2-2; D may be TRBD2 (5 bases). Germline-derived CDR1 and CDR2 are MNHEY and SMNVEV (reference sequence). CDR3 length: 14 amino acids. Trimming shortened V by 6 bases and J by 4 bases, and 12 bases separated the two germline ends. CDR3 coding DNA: TGTGCCAGCAGCCCCCCCCGGGGCACCGGGGAGCTGTTTTTT. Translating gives CASSPPRGTGELFF.

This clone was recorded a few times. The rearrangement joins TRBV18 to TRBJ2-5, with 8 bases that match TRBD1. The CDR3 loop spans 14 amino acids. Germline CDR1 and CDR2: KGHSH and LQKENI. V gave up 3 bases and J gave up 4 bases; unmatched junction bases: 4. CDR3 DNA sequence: TGTGCCAGCTCACCTCAGGACAGGGTAGAGACCCAGTACTTC. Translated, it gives CASSPQDRVETQYF.

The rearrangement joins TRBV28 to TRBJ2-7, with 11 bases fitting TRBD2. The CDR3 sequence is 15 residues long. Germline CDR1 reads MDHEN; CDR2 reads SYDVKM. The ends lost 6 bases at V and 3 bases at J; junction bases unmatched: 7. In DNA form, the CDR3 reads TGTGCCAGCAGGACCGGACTAGCGGGTAACTACGAGCAGTACTTC. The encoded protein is CASRTGLAGNYEQYF.

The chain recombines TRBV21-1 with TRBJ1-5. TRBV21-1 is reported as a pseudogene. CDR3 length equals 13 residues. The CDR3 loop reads CASSRRSNQPQHF. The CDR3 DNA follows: TGTGCCAGCAGCAGGCGGAGCAATCAGCCCCAGCATTTT.

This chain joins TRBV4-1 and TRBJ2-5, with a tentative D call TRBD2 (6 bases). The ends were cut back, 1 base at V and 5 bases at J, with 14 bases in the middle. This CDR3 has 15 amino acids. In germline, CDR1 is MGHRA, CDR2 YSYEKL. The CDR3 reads CASSQVPGRTETQYF. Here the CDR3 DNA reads TGCGCCAGCAGCCAAGTTCCGGGGAGGACGGAGACCCAGTACTTC.

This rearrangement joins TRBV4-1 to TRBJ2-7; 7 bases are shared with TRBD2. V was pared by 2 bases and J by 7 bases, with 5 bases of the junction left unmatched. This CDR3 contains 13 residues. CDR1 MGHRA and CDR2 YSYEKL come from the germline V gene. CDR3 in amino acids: CASSQRGVGEQYF. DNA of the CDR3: TGCGCCAGCAGCCAACGGGGGGTAGGAGAGCAGTACTTC.

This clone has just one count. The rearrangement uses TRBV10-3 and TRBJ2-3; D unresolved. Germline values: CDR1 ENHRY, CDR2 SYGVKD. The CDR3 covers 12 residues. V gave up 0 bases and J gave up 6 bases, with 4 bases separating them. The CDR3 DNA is TGTGCCATCAGTGAGTCGGGGGATACGCAGTATTTT. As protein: CAISESGDTQYF.

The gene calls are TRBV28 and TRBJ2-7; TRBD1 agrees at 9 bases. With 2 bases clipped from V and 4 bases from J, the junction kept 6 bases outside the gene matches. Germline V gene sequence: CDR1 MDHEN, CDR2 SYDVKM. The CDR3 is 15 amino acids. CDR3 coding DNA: TGTGCCAGCAGTTTAACCCCCGGACAGGGGTACGAGCAGTACTTC. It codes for CASSLTPGQGYEQYF.

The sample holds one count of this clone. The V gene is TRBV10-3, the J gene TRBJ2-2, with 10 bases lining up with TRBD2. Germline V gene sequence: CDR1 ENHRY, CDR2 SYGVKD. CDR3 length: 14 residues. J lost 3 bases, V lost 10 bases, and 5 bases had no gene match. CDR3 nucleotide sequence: TGTGCCACTAGCGGGAGAGACGACACCGGGGAGCTGTTTTTT. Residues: CATSGRDDTGELFF.

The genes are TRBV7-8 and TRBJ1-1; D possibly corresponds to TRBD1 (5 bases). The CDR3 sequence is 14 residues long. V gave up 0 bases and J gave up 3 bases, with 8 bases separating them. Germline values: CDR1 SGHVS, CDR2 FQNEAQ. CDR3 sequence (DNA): TGTGCCAGCAGCTTAGCTCAGGGTTACACTGAAGCTTTCTTT. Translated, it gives CASSLAQGYTEAFF. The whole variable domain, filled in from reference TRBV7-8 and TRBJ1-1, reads GAGVSQSPRYKVAKRGQDVALRCDPISGHVSLFWYQQALGQGPEFLTYFQNEAQLDKSGLPSDRFFAERPEGSVSTLKIQRTQQEDSAVYLCASSLAQGYTEAFFGQGTRLTVV.